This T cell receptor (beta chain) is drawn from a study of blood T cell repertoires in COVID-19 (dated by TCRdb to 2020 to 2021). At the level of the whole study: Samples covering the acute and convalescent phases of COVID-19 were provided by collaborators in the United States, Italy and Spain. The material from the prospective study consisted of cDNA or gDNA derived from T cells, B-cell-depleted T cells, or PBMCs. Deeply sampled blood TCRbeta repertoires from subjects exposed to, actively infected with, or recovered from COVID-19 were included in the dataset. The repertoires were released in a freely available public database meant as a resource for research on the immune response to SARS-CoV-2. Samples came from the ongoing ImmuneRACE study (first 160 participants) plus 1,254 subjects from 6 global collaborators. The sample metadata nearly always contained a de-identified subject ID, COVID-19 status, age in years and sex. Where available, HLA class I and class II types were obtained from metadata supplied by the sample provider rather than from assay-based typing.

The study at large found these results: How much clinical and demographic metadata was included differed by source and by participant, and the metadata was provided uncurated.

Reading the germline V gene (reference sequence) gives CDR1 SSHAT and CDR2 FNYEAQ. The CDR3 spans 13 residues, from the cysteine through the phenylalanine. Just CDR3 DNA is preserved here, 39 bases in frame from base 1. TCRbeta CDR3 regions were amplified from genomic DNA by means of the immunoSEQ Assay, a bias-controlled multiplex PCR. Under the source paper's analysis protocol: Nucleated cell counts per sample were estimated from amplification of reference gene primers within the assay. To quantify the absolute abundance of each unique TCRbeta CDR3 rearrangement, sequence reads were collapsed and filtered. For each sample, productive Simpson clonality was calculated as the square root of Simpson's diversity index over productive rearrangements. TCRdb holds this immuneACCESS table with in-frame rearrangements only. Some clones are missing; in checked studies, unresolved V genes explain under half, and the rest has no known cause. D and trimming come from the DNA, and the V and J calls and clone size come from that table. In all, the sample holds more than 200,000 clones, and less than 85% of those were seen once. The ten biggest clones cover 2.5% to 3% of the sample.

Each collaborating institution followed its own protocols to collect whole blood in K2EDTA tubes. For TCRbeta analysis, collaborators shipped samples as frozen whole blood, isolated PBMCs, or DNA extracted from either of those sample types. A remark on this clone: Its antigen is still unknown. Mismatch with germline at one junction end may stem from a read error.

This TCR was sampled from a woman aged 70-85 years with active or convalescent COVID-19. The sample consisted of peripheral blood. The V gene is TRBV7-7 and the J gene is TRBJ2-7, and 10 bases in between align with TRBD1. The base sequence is TGTGCTAGCAGCTCCGGGACAGGGGACGAGCAGTACTTC. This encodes CASSSGTGDEQYF.